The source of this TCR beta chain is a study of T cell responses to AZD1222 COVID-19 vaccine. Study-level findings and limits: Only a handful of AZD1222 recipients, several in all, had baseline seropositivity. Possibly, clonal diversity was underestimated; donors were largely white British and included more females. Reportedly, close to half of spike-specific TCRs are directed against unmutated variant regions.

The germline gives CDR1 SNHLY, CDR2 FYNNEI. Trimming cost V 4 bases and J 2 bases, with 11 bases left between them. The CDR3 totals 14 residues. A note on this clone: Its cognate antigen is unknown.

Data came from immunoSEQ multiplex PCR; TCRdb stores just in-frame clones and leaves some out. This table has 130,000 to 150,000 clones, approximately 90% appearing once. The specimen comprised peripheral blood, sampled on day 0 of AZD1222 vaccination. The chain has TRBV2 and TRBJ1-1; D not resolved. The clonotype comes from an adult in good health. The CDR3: CASSGLGSNTEAFF. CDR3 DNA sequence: TGTGCCAGCAGTGGATTAGGCAGCAACACTGAAGCTTTCTTT.